The 7 T cell receptor beta chains in this list originate from one sample, sequenced in a study of immune characterization of retroperitoneal liposarcoma. TCRdb processed the PCR reads anew with MiXCR; each CDR3 protein has one entry. The profile covers about 10,000 distinct CDR3 sequences, with approximately 35% appearing a single time and under 30% taken by the ten largest. Sequencing input: tumor tissue. These receptors were collected from a male donor with retroperitoneal liposarcoma.

V is TRBV6-1 and J is TRBJ1-2; the D gene is possibly TRBD1 (5 bases). Germline CDR1 is MNHNS and CDR2 is SASEGT. The V end was cut by 2 bases, the J end by 6 bases, with 10 bases between. The CDR3 is 13 amino acids. CDR3 region: CASSEIRGDGYTF. CDR3 nucleotide sequence: TGTGCCAGCAGTGAAATTCGAGGGGATGGCTACACCTTC.

The CDR3 is CASSLGLAGRTNYEQYF. CDR3 nucleotides: TGTGCCAGCAGCTTGGGACTAGCGGGACGTACAAATTACGAGCAGTACTTC. The genes are TRBV7-2 and TRBJ2-7; 13 bases line up with TRBD2. The CDR3 is 17 amino acids. From germline, CDR1 is SGHTA and CDR2 FQGNSA. Losses at the gene ends were 3 bases for V and 4 bases for J; bases not matched to a gene: 9.

This clonotype has more than one count but fewer than ten. This chain joins TRBV6-6 and TRBJ2-1; D uncertain. The J call is in doubt because the DNA end fits TRBJ2-7 better. Germline CDR1 is MNHNY and CDR2 is SVGAGI (reference sequence). This CDR3 has 17 amino acids. The CDR3, as DNA: TGTGCCAGCAGTGCACGTAGGGCAGTCCACTCCTACAATGAGCAGTACTTC. It is translated as CASSARRAVHSYNEQYF.

This clonotype was counted only a few times. The chain recombines TRBV10-2 with TRBJ2-1; 10 bases agree with TRBD2. V dropped 4 bases and J dropped 6; count of bases not matched to a gene: 6. The CDR3 extends over 15 amino acids. CDR1 and CDR2 from the germline V gene are WSHSY and SAAADI. CDR3 DNA: TGCGCCAGCAGTGTATCTAGCGGGAGTGTCAATGAGCAGTTCTTC. It codes for CASSVSSGSVNEQFF.

Judged by abundance, this clonotype is large (0.1 to 1%). V usage is TRBV7-2 and J usage is TRBJ2-5; no clear D gene. V was cut by 1 base and J by 5 bases, with 17 bases left in between. There are 16 residues in the CDR3. CDR1 and CDR2 (germline): SGHTA, FQGNSA. The CDR3 DNA sequence: TGTGCCAGCAGCTTAGATGCCACCACCTCGCGGGAGACCCAGTACTTC. It yields the protein CASSLDATTSRETQYF.

In its sample, this clonotype was seen a few times. The V call is TRBV11-2, the J call TRBJ2-1; D may be TRBD2 (6 bases). Germline values: CDR1 SGHAT, CDR2 FQNNGV. The CDR3 is 17 amino acids. The V end was cut by 3 bases, the J end by 7 bases, with 22 bases between. CDR3 coding DNA: TGTGCCAGCAGCTTCTTCGGCGGGAAAAAAACCAGTAATGAGCAGTTCTTC. Protein product: CASSFFGGKKTSNEQFF.

In this sample, this clonotype turned up many times. The chain couples TRBV7-3 to TRBJ2-5, with D possibly being TRBD1 (5 bases). Per germline, CDR1 SGHTA and CDR2 FQGTGA. CDR3 length: 13 amino acids. Trimming left V 3 bases short and J 5 bases short, with 10 bases between. CDR3 DNA: TGTGCCAGCAGCTTTCAGGGAAGTGAGACCCAGTACTTC. This translates into CASSFQGSETQYF.